This T cell receptor (beta chain) comes out of a study of cytomegalovirus exposure and HLA in healthy donors. At the level of the study: Genetic ancestry analysis placed about 84% of the 398 donors that were genotyped in the Caucasian-associated cluster.

The junction had 7 bases not matched to a gene; V was cut back by 5 bases and J by 4 bases. The CDR3 covers 16 residues. From germline, CDR1 is SGHVS and CDR2 FNYEAQ. 13 Jbeta primers and 60 Vbeta primers were used for the PCR. Sequenced by immunoSEQ multiplex PCR; TCRdb stores in-frame clones only, minus some. Found here are approximately 150,000 clones, about 73% of them singletons; the top ten hold roughly 13%. Findings and caveats of the study: In the analysis, some V segments, TRBV6-2 and TRBV6-3 included, were excluded as indistinguishable.

With regard to this clone: Its antigen is not known.

The sequencing input was PBMCs. The J gene is TRBJ2-2, the V gene TRBV7-6; TRBD2 agrees at 10 bases. The TCR was taken from a woman in her 50s in good health and CMV-seropositive. The CDR3 DNA reads TGTGCCAGCAGCCAACGGGAGCGGGGGGGCACCGGGGAGCTGTTTTTT. It is translated as CASSQRERGGTGELFF.